This is a list of T cell receptor beta chains from one sample in a study of T cell repertoires in cytomegalovirus infection. TCRdb independently ran MiXCR on the reads; one entry per CDR3 protein. The sample carries approximately 170,000 distinct CDR3 sequences, 14% recorded once. The sample was PBMCs. The receptors were sampled from a human donor in good health (CMV status not recorded). Some clones in this sample may be carry-over from other donors' samples. Both conserved end residues are part of each CDR3. Each record gives: clone size, V gene, J gene, D gene, CDR3 DNA, CDR3 protein. D genes are given only for firm matches. A clone size is listed for some rows: how often the clone was seen (once, few, many), or a class if it is expanded.

many	TRBV11-2	TRBJ2-2	NA	TGTGCCAGCAGCCACGGGCACACCGGGGAGCTGTTTTTT	CASSHGHTGELFF
NA	TRBV6-6	TRBJ2-7	TRBD1	TGTGCCAGCAGTTACACGGAGGCAGGGGGCAACGAGCAGTACTTC	CASSYTEAGGNEQYF
many	TRBV28	TRBJ2-3	NA	TGTGCCAGCAGTTTGTGGGGGAGTGTGACAGATACGCAGTATTTT	CASSLWGSVTDTQYF
few	TRBV6-2/TRBV6-3	TRBJ2-7	NA	TGTGCCAGCAGTTACTTCTCTACCCCGAGGGACGAGCAGTACTTC	CASSYFSTPRDEQYF
many	TRBV12-3/TRBV12-4	TRBJ2-7	NA	TGTGCCAGCAGTTTAAGGGACTCCCGCTACGAGCAGTACTTC	CASSLRDSRYEQYF
many	TRBV7-2	TRBJ2-1	TRBD2	TGTGCCAGCAGCTCTGGACTAGCGGGAGTCTACAATGAGCAGTTCTTC	CASSSGLAGVYNEQFF
few	TRBV2	TRBJ1-2	NA	TGTGCCAGCGTGGCCAAGAACTATGGCTACACCTTC	CASVAKNYGYTF
once	TRBV29-1	TRBJ1-3	NA	TGCAGCGTTGATTTAGGAAACACCATATATTTT	CSVDLGNTIYF
many	TRBV7-6	TRBJ1-5	TRBD1	TGTGCCAGCAGCCGGACAGGGGACAATCAGCCCCAGCATTTT	CASSRTGDNQPQHF
few	TRBV28	TRBJ1-5	TRBD1	TGTGCCACCGGAGGGACAGGGGGAAACGAGCCCCAGCATTTT	CATGGTGGNEPQHF
many	TRBV7-2	TRBJ2-3	TRBD1	TGTGCCAGCAGCCCCGGGACAGCCTTGGGCACAGATACGCAGTATTTT	CASSPGTALGTDTQYF